What follows is one TCR beta chain and its context. As originally analysed: Amplification of reference gene primers was used by the study to estimate nucleated cell counts. Only in-frame clones appear in the TCRdb table, and some are missing; sequencing was by immunoSEQ multiplex PCR. The V and J calls and clone size are taken from that table; D and trimming were inferred from the DNA. The table lists almost 250,000 clones, approximately 90% of them singletons, with roughly 4% in the top ten. The record originates from a study of blood T cell repertoires in COVID-19. Study-level background: Material from acute and convalescent COVID-19 was sourced from the United States, Italy and Spain.

Those who participated ranged in age from roughly 18 to 95 years and resided in under 25 US areas. Germline V gene lookup returns CDR1 MDHEN and CDR2 SYDVKM. V was pared by 4 bases and J by 5 bases, with 14 bases between. The CDR3 contains 14 residues. The sequence derives from a woman between 25 and 40 years old who had recovered from COVID-19. Specimen: PBMCs or T cells enriched from blood (not recorded which). The genes are TRBV28 and TRBJ1-2; a weak D match, TRBD1 (6 bases). The CDR3 region is CASSSGTRAYGYTF. Written as DNA, the CDR3 is TGTGCCAGCAGTTCCGGGACACGAGCTTATGGCTACACCTTC.